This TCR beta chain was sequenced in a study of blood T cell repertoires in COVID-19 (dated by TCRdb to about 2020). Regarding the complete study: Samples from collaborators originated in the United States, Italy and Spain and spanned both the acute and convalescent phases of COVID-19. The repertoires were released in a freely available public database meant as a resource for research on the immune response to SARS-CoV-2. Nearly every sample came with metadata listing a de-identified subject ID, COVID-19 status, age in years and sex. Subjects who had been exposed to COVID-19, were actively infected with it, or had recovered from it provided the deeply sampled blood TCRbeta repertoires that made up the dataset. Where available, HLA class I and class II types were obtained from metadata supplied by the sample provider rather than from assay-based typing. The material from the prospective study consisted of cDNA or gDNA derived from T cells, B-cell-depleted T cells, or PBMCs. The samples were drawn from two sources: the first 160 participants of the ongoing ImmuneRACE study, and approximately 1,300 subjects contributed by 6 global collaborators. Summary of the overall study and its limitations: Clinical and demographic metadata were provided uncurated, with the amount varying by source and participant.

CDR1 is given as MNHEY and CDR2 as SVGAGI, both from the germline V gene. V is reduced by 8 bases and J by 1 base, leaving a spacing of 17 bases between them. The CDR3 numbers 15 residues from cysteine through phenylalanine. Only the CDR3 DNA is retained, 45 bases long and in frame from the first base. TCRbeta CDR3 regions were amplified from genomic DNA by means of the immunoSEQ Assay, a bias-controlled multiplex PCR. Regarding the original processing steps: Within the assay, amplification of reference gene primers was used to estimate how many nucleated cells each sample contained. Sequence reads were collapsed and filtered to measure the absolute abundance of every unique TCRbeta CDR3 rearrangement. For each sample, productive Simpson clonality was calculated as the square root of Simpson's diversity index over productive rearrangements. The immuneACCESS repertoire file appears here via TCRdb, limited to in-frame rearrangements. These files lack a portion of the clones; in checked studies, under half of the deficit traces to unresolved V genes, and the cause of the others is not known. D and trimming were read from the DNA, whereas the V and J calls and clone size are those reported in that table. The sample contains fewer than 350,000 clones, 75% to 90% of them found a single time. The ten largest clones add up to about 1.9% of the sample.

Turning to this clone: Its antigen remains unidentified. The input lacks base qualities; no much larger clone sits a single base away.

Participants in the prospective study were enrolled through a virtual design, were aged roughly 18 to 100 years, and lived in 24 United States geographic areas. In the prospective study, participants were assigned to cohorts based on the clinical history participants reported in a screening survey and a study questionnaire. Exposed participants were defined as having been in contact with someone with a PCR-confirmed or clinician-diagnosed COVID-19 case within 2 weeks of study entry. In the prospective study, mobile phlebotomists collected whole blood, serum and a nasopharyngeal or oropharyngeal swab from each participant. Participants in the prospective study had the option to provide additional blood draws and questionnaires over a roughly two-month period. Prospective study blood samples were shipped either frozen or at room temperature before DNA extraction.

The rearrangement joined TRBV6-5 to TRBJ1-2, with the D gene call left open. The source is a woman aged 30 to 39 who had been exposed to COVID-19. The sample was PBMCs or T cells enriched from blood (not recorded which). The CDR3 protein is CASRYLPTGNYGYTF. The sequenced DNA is TGTGCCAGCCGATACTTACCGACGGGTAACTATGGCTACACCTTC.